This T cell receptor (beta chain) derives from a study of T cells in Graves' hyperthyroidism and ophthalmopathy. Amplification targeted TCR beta CDR3 regions from RNA transcripts. The TCR CDR3 first-round RT-PCR relied on the HTBI primer set. In TCRdb, the multiplex PCR reads were re-called with MiXCR into one record per CDR3 protein. This table has a few hundred thousand distinct CDR3 sequences, 15% to 18% appearing once. This clonotype was seen ten or more times. CDR1 and CDR2 (germline): SGHTA, FQGTGA. This CDR3 is 15 amino acids long. Between the trimmed V and J ends, which lost 5 bases and 6 bases, there was a span of 17 bases.

The sequencing input was blood. The chain employs TRBV7-3 and TRBJ2-1; D possibly matches TRBD1 or TRBD2 (5 bases each). The TCR was taken from a woman in her twenties or thirties with Graves' hyperthyroidism. DNA of the CDR3: TGTGCCAGCAGCAAAGACACGGGACGGCCCAATGAGCAGTTCTTC. Translated: CASSKDTGRPNEQFF.